The rows below give T cell receptor beta chains drawn from one sample of a study of cytomegalovirus exposure and HLA in healthy donors. Sequencing was performed with immunoSEQ multiplex PCR; in TCRdb, only in-frame clones are kept and a portion is missing. The sample consists of approximately 300,000 clones, roughly 88% of them appearing once. Sequencing was done on a sample of PBMCs. The receptors shown here come from a woman younger than 30 in good health and CMV-seronegative. CDR3s include the opening cysteine and the closing phenylalanine or tryptophan. D genes are given only for firm matches. Some rows mark clone size as missing; the rest say once, few, many or name a class of expanded clone.

d_call: TRBD2
clone_size: .
j_call: TRBJ2-2
v_call: TRBV4-1
cdr3_nt: TGCGCCAGCAGCCAAGATTATATCGTGAGAGCGGGAGGGTACACCGGGGAGCTGTTTTTT
cdr3_aa: CASSQDYIVRAGGYTGELFF

d_call: .
clone_size: .
j_call: TRBJ2-1
v_call: TRBV19
cdr3_nt: TGTGCCAGCCGGGATCGGCGGAGCTCCTACAATGAGCAGTTCTTC
cdr3_aa: CASRDRRSSYNEQFF

d_call: TRBD1
clone_size: .
j_call: TRBJ1-2
v_call: TRBV5-4
cdr3_nt: TGTGCCAGCAGCGTGCCGGGACAGGGTAACGGCTACACCTTC
cdr3_aa: CASSVPGQGNGYTF

d_call: .
clone_size: .
j_call: TRBJ2-2
v_call: TRBV7-2
cdr3_nt: TGTGCCAGCAGCTTAGGGGCTATAGCGGCCCTAAACACCGGGGAGCTGTTTTTT
cdr3_aa: CASSLGAIAALNTGELFF

d_call: .
clone_size: .
j_call: TRBJ1-1
v_call: TRBV5-6
cdr3_nt: TGTGCCAGCAGGCAGGACAACGCGGGGATGAACACTGAAGCTTTCTTT
cdr3_aa: CASRQDNAGMNTEAFF

d_call: .
clone_size: .
j_call: TRBJ1-4
v_call: TRBV2
cdr3_nt: TGTGCCAGCAGTCTACTCCGGACAGTAACTAATGAAAAACTGTTTTTT
cdr3_aa: CASSLLRTVTNEKLFF

d_call: TRBD2
clone_size: .
j_call: TRBJ2-7
v_call: TRBV28
cdr3_nt: TGTGCCAGCAGTACTAGCGGAGGGGCCTACGAGCAGTACTTC
cdr3_aa: CASSTSGGAYEQYF

d_call: TRBD2
clone_size: .
j_call: TRBJ2-2
v_call: TRBV5-1
cdr3_nt: TGCGCCAGCAGCTTACTATACGGGACTAGCGGGAGTGTTACCGGGGAGCTGTTTTTT
cdr3_aa: CASSLLYGTSGSVTGELFF

d_call: .
clone_size: .
j_call: TRBJ2-2
v_call: TRBV2
cdr3_nt: TGTGCCAGCAGATTGATCACCGGGAACACCGGGGAGCTGTTTTTT
cdr3_aa: CASRLITGNTGELFF

d_call: .
clone_size: once
j_call: TRBJ2-7
v_call: TRBV28
cdr3_nt: TGTGCCAGCAGACGAACCGACAGGTACGAGCAGTACTTC
cdr3_aa: CASRRTDRYEQYF

d_call: TRBD1
clone_size: .
j_call: TRBJ2-7
v_call: TRBV9
cdr3_nt: TGTGCCAGCAGCGTAGAACAGGGGTACGAGCAGTACTTC
cdr3_aa: CASSVEQGYEQYF

d_call: .
clone_size: .
j_call: TRBJ2-7
v_call: TRBV29-1
cdr3_nt: TGCAGCGTTGGCGGGACCGGACCCTACGAGCAGTACTTC
cdr3_aa: CSVGGTGPYEQYF

d_call: .
clone_size: .
j_call: TRBJ2-7
v_call: TRBV2
cdr3_nt: TGTGCCAGCAGGCAGTCCTACGAGCAGTACTTC
cdr3_aa: CASRQSYEQYF

d_call: .
clone_size: once
j_call: TRBJ2-7
v_call: TRBV6-5
cdr3_nt: TGTGCCAGCAGTTCCCCTGGCTTTGGCAGTCCCAACGAGCAGTACTTC
cdr3_aa: CASSSPGFGSPNEQYF

d_call: TRBD2
clone_size: .
j_call: TRBJ2-1
v_call: TRBV7-8
cdr3_nt: TGTGCCAGCAGCTTAAGGACTAGCGGGAGTTTGCCCCAGGAGCAGTTCTTC
cdr3_aa: CASSLRTSGSLPQEQFF

d_call: TRBD1
clone_size: .
j_call: TRBJ2-7
v_call: TRBV29-1
cdr3_nt: TGCAGCGTGAAGGGGGGGACAGGGAACTACGAGCAGTACTTC
cdr3_aa: CSVKGGTGNYEQYF

d_call: .
clone_size: .
j_call: TRBJ1-5
v_call: TRBV5-6
cdr3_nt: TGTGCCAGCAGCATGGGAGGCCAGCCCCAGCATTTT
cdr3_aa: CASSMGGQPQHF

d_call: TRBD2
clone_size: .
j_call: TRBJ2-3
v_call: TRBV13
cdr3_nt: TGTGCCAGCAGCCCCCCCAAACTTAGCGGGATCGGGCCAGATACGCAGTATTTT
cdr3_aa: CASSPPKLSGIGPDTQYF

d_call: TRBD2
clone_size: .
j_call: TRBJ2-7
v_call: TRBV27
cdr3_nt: TGTGCCAGCAGTTTATCAGCGGGGGCCCTCTCCTACGAGCAGTACTTC
cdr3_aa: CASSLSAGALSYEQYF

d_call: .
clone_size: .
j_call: TRBJ1-4
v_call: TRBV7-2
cdr3_nt: TGTGCCAGCAGCTTAAGCGGGTGGCGCCGGGGCAGAAGACATGAAAAACTGTTTTTT
cdr3_aa: CASSLSGWRRGRRHEKLFF

d_call: TRBD2
clone_size: .
j_call: TRBJ2-1
v_call: TRBV9
cdr3_nt: TGTGCCAGCAGCGTGGGGGGACTAGCGGGAGGGATCAATGAGCAGTTCTTC
cdr3_aa: CASSVGGLAGGINEQFF

d_call: .
clone_size: .
j_call: TRBJ2-3
v_call: TRBV18
cdr3_nt: TGTGCCAGCTCACCAAAAGGAGAAGTCCGCACAGATACGCAGTATTTT
cdr3_aa: CASSPKGEVRTDTQYF

d_call: .
clone_size: .
j_call: TRBJ2-7
v_call: TRBV15
cdr3_nt: TGTGCCACCAGCAGACAGAAGTACGAGCAGTACTTC
cdr3_aa: CATSRQKYEQYF

d_call: TRBD2
clone_size: few
j_call: TRBJ2-1
v_call: TRBV28
cdr3_nt: TGTGCCAGCAGTTTAGATGTTGCGGGAGTCACTGAGCAGTTCTTC
cdr3_aa: CASSLDVAGVTEQFF

d_call: .
clone_size: .
j_call: TRBJ1-4
v_call: TRBV2
cdr3_nt: TGTGCCAGCAGTAACTCAGGGGCGTATGGAGAAAAACTGTTTTTT
cdr3_aa: CASSNSGAYGEKLFF

d_call: TRBD2
clone_size: .
j_call: TRBJ2-5
v_call: TRBV29-1
cdr3_nt: TGCAGCGTTGCCCCTAGCGGGAGAGAGACCCAGTACTTC
cdr3_aa: CSVAPSGRETQYF

d_call: TRBD2
clone_size: .
j_call: TRBJ2-1
v_call: TRBV19
cdr3_nt: TGTGCCAGTAGTATAGAAGGGCTAGCGGGAGGCCTCTACAATGAGCAGTTCTTC
cdr3_aa: CASSIEGLAGGLYNEQFF

d_call: TRBD1
clone_size: .
j_call: TRBJ2-7
v_call: TRBV5-4
cdr3_nt: TGTGCCAGCAGCATCCGACAGGGGTTGGGGCAGTACTTC
cdr3_aa: CASSIRQGLGQYF

d_call: .
clone_size: .
j_call: TRBJ2-6
v_call: TRBV10-3
cdr3_nt: TGTGCCGCCACAGGGTCTGGGGCCAACGTCCTGACTTTC
cdr3_aa: CAATGSGANVLTF

d_call: .
clone_size: few
j_call: TRBJ1-2
v_call: TRBV4-1
cdr3_nt: TGCGCCAGCAGCCAAACGGAGGGGATAAACTATGGCTACACCTTC
cdr3_aa: CASSQTEGINYGYTF

d_call: TRBD2
clone_size: .
j_call: TRBJ2-7
v_call: TRBV6-1
cdr3_nt: TGTGCCAGCATTCCTACTAGCGGGAGGGCCTACGAGCAGTACTTC
cdr3_aa: CASIPTSGRAYEQYF

d_call: TRBD2
clone_size: .
j_call: TRBJ2-1
v_call: TRBV27
cdr3_nt: TGTGCCAGCATCCGAAAACCGGGACTAGCGGGAGATAATGAGCAGTTCTTC
cdr3_aa: CASIRKPGLAGDNEQFF

d_call: TRBD1
clone_size: .
j_call: TRBJ1-2
v_call: TRBV19
cdr3_nt: TGTGCCAGTAGTCGAACAGGGGGCGGTGGCTACACCTTC
cdr3_aa: CASSRTGGGGYTF

d_call: TRBD1
clone_size: .
j_call: TRBJ2-2
v_call: TRBV6-1
cdr3_nt: TGTGCCAGCAGTGAAGGCCCAGGGGGCGCGGGCACCGGGGAGCTGTTTTTT
cdr3_aa: CASSEGPGGAGTGELFF

d_call: TRBD1
clone_size: .
j_call: TRBJ2-7
v_call: TRBV6-5
cdr3_nt: TGTGCCAGCACCGACGGGGACAGGGTAAACGAGCAGTACTTC
cdr3_aa: CASTDGDRVNEQYF

d_call: .
clone_size: many
j_call: TRBJ1-2
v_call: TRBV29-1
cdr3_nt: TGCAGCGTTGGGGAGGATCTCTATGGCTACACCTTC
cdr3_aa: CSVGEDLYGYTF

d_call: TRBD1
clone_size: .
j_call: TRBJ1-2
v_call: TRBV9
cdr3_nt: TGTGCCAGCAGCGTAGGGGGACAGAACTATGGCTACACCTTC
cdr3_aa: CASSVGGQNYGYTF

d_call: .
clone_size: .
j_call: TRBJ2-3
v_call: TRBV29-1
cdr3_nt: TGCAGCGTTGAACACAGCTCCACCACAGATACGCAGTATTTT
cdr3_aa: CSVEHSSTTDTQYF

d_call: TRBD1
clone_size: .
j_call: TRBJ1-2
v_call: TRBV11-2
cdr3_nt: TGTGCCAGCAGCTACACCCCGGGACAGGGCTTCTATGGCTACACCTTC
cdr3_aa: CASSYTPGQGFYGYTF

d_call: TRBD1
clone_size: .
j_call: TRBJ1-5
v_call: TRBV9
cdr3_nt: TGTGCCAGCAGCCCCCAGGGACAGTTCAATCAGCCCCAGCATTTT
cdr3_aa: CASSPQGQFNQPQHF

d_call: .
clone_size: .
j_call: TRBJ2-7
v_call: TRBV27
cdr3_nt: TGTGCCAGCAGGGGGAGAGGGTTGACGGTAACCTACGAGCAGTACTTC
cdr3_aa: CASRGRGLTVTYEQYF

d_call: .
clone_size: .
j_call: TRBJ1-3
v_call: TRBV10-3
cdr3_nt: TGTGCCATCAGTGGCGGGACGGCTGGAAACACCATATATTTT
cdr3_aa: CAISGGTAGNTIYF

d_call: .
clone_size: .
j_call: TRBJ1-1
v_call: TRBV5-1
cdr3_nt: TGCGCCAGCAGCCTGCCGCCCCGGGCTGAAGCTTTCTTT
cdr3_aa: CASSLPPRAEAFF

d_call: .
clone_size: .
j_call: TRBJ2-7
v_call: TRBV7-9
cdr3_nt: TGTGCCAGCAGCTTAGTATTCGGTTCCTACGAGCAGTACTTC
cdr3_aa: CASSLVFGSYEQYF

d_call: .
clone_size: .
j_call: TRBJ2-4
v_call: TRBV4-3
cdr3_nt: TGCGCCAGCAGCCAAGTGAGGTCAGCCGCCAAAAACATTCAGTACTTC
cdr3_aa: CASSQVRSAAKNIQYF

d_call: .
clone_size: once
j_call: TRBJ2-1
v_call: TRBV11-2
cdr3_nt: TGTGCCAGCAGCGCCACCTTACAGGGCGATGAGCAGTTCTTC
cdr3_aa: CASSATLQGDEQFF

d_call: TRBD2
clone_size: .
j_call: TRBJ2-7
v_call: TRBV5-4
cdr3_nt: TGTGCCAGCAGCTTGGCTTCTAGCGGGAGCGGCGAGCAGTACTTC
cdr3_aa: CASSLASSGSGEQYF

d_call: .
clone_size: .
j_call: TRBJ1-5
v_call: TRBV19
cdr3_nt: TGTGCCAGTAGTATTTGGACATCCCATAGCAATCAGCCCCAGCATTTT
cdr3_aa: CASSIWTSHSNQPQHF

d_call: TRBD1
clone_size: .
j_call: TRBJ1-4
v_call: TRBV2
cdr3_nt: TGTGCCAGCCTTGACAGGGGCGGGGAAAAACTGTTTTTT
cdr3_aa: CASLDRGGEKLFF

d_call: .
clone_size: .
j_call: TRBJ2-7
v_call: TRBV28
cdr3_nt: TGTGCCAGCAGTTTGGGCACCTACGAGCAGTACTTC
cdr3_aa: CASSLGTYEQYF

d_call: TRBD1
clone_size: .
j_call: TRBJ2-7
v_call: TRBV27
cdr3_nt: TGTGCCAGCAGTTTCCTATACAGGGGGCAGTTCTACGAGCAGTACTTC
cdr3_aa: CASSFLYRGQFYEQYF

d_call: .
clone_size: .
j_call: TRBJ2-5
v_call: TRBV2
cdr3_nt: TGTGCCAGCAGGGGGATAGGAGGGGAAGAGACCCAGTACTTC
cdr3_aa: CASRGIGGEETQYF

d_call: .
clone_size: once
j_call: TRBJ2-2
v_call: TRBV27
cdr3_nt: TGTGCCAGCAGGGCAGGTAACACCGGGGAGCTGTTTTTT
cdr3_aa: CASRAGNTGELFF